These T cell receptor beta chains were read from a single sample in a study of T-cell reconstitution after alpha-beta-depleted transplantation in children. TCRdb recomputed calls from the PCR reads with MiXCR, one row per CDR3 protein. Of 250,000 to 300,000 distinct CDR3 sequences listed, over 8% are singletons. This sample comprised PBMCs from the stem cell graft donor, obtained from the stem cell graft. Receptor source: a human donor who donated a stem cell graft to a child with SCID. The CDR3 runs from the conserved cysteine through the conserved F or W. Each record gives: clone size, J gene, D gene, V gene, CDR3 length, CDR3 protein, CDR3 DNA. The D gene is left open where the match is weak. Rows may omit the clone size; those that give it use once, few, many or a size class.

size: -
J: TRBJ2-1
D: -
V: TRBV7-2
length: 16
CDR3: CASSSTGLSSYNEQFF
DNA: TGTGCCAGCAGCTCAACAGGGCTAAGCTCCTACAATGAGCAGTTCTTC

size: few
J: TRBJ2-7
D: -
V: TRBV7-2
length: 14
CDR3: CASSAWGPPYEQYF
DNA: TGTGCCAGCAGCGCATGGGGCCCACCTTACGAGCAGTACTTC

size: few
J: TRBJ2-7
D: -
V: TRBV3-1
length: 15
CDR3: CASSQAGSYDYEQYF
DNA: TGTGCCAGCAGCCAAGCAGGGAGTTACGACTACGAGCAGTACTTC

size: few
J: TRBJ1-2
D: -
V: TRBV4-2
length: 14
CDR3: CASSQASVIYGYTF
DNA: TGTGCCAGCAGCCAAGCCTCTGTAATATATGGCTACACCTTC

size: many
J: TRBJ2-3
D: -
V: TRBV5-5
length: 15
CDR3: CASSLVGRWTDTQYF
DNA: TGTGCCAGCAGCTTAGTTGGGAGGTGGACGGATACGCAGTATTTT

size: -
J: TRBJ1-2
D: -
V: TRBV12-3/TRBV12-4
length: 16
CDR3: CASTLRVAGSNYGYTF
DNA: TGTGCCAGCACCCTTAGAGTGGCAGGGAGTAACTATGGCTACACCTTC

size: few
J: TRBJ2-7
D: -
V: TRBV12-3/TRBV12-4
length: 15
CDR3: CASSRLGRVSHEQYF
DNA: TGTGCCAGCAGCCGCCTCGGCAGGGTCTCCCACGAGCAGTACTTC

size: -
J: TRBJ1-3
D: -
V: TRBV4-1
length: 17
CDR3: CASSQIAGPSSGNTIYF
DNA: TGCGCCAGCAGCCAGATCGCGGGACCCAGCTCTGGAAACACCATATATTTT

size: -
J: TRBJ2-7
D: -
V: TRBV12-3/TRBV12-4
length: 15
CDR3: CASSPRPGTLREQYF
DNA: TGTGCCAGCAGTCCGCGACCCGGGACACTGAGGGAGCAGTACTTC

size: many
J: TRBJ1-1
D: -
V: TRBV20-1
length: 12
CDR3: CSGPGQNTEAFF
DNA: TGCAGTGGTCCGGGGCAAAACACTGAAGCTTTCTTT

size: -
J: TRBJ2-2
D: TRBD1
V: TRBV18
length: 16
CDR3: CASSPRQGADTGELFF
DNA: TGTGCCAGCTCACCACGGCAGGGGGCCGACACCGGGGAGCTGTTTTTT

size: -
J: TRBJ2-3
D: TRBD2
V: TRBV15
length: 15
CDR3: CATSSSGGRSDTQYF
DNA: TGTGCCACCAGCTCATCGGGGGGGCGATCAGATACGCAGTATTTT

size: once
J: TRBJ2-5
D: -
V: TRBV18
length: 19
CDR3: CASSPALLMIPSTGETQYF
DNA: TGTGCCAGCTCACCAGCCCTGCTAATGATCCCATCTACAGGGGAGACCCAGTACTTC

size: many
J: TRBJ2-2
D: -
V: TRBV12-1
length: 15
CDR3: CASSLSHANTGELFF
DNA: TGTGCCAGCAGCTTAAGCCACGCGAACACCGGGGAGCTGTTTTTT

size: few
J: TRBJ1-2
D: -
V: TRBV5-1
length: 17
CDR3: CASSPSTGRLESYGYTF
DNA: TGCGCCAGCAGCCCCTCAACCGGCCGACTTGAAAGCTATGGCTACACCTTC

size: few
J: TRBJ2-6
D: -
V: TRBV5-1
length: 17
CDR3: CASSLVSRVAGANVLTF
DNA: TGCGCCAGCAGCTTGGTTAGCAGGGTGGCTGGGGCCAACGTCCTGACTTTC

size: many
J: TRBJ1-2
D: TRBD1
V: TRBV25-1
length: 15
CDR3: CASSEFTGGLGGYTF
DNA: TGTGCCAGCAGTGAATTTACAGGGGGCTTGGGAGGCTACACCTTC

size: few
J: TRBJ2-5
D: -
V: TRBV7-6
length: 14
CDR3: CASSPRRDQETQYF
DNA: TGTGCCAGCAGCCCTCGGAGGGACCAAGAGACCCAGTACTTC

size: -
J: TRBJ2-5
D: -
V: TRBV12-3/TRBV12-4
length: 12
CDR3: CASSYNRETQYF
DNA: TGTGCCAGCAGTTATAACCGAGAGACCCAGTACTTC

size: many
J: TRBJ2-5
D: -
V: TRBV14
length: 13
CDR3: CASSQRLKETQYF
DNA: TGTGCCAGCAGCCAAAGACTGAAGGAGACCCAGTACTTC

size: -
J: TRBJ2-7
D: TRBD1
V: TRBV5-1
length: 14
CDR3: CASSTAGQGYEQYF
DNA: TGCGCCAGCAGCACCGCGGGACAGGGCTACGAGCAGTACTTC

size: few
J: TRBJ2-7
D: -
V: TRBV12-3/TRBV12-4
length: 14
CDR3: CASTLSRGPYEQYF
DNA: TGTGCCAGCACACTATCCCGGGGGCCCTACGAGCAGTACTTC

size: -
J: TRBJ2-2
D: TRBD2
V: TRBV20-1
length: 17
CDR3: CSAGGLAGGLNTGELFF
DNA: TGCAGTGCTGGGGGACTAGCGGGGGGCCTGAACACCGGGGAGCTGTTTTTT

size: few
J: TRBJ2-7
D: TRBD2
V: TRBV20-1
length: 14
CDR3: CSARTSGGGYEQYF
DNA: TGCAGTGCTAGGACTAGCGGGGGGGGCTACGAGCAGTACTTC

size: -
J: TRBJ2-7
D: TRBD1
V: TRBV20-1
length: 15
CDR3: CSARDPAGGVHEQYF
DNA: TGCAGTGCTAGAGATCCGGCAGGGGGCGTCCACGAGCAGTACTTC

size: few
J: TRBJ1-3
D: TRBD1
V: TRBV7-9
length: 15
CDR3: CASSARGALGNTIYF
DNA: TGTGCCAGCAGCGCCAGGGGGGCACTTGGAAACACCATATATTTT

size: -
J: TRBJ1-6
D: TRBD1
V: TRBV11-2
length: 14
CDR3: CASSRQGTFSPLHF
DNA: TGTGCCAGCAGCCGACAGGGGACCTTCTCACCCCTCCACTTT

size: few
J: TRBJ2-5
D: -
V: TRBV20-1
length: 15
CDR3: CSASSWDQGEETQYF
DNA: TGCAGTGCTAGTTCGTGGGACCAAGGGGAAGAGACCCAGTACTTC

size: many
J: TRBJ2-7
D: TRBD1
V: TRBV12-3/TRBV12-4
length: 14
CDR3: CASSQFDRGYEQYF
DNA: TGTGCCAGCAGTCAATTCGACAGGGGTTACGAGCAGTACTTC